The text below deals with one TCR beta chain. At one end, the junction sequence differs from germline, possibly due to a read error. Clinical histories supplied by participants themselves formed the basis of cohort assignment. The data were taken from a study of blood T cell repertoires in COVID-19. Background on the study: Spain, Italy and the United States supplied samples that represented acute and convalescent COVID-19. PBMCs, B-cell-depleted T cells, or T cells provided the cDNA or gDNA that made up the material.

Original methodology: Reference gene primer amplification in the assay estimated nucleated cell counts. Some clones are missing from TCRdb's copy, which holds only in-frame ones; the method was immunoSEQ multiplex PCR. The V and J calls and clone size are taken from that table; D and trimming were inferred from the DNA. The table lists about 180,000 clones, 88% of them singletons. The CDR3 length is 18 residues. Per the germline V gene, CDR1 is SSHAT and CDR2 is FNYEAQ (reference sequence). Sequencing input: PBMCs or T cells enriched from blood (not recorded which). V usage is TRBV7-7 and J usage is TRBJ2-5, with 14 bases that match TRBD2. The receptor comes from a woman between 18 and 30 years old who had recovered from COVID-19. CDR3 region: CASSLVPGLAGAQETQYF. The DNA of the CDR3 is TGTGCTAGCAGCTTGGTCCCGGGACTAGCGGGGGCCCAGGAGACCCAGTACTTC.